The present T cell receptor (beta chain) was sequenced within a study of long-term antiretroviral therapy in people with HIV. Study results and limitations: HIV repertoires showed narrower CDR3 length ranges than controls. In samples taken after ART, diversity increased but remained below transplant donor control levels. All time points showed a repertoire dominated by clones expanded before ART.

Every specimen held between roughly 0.85-11 million cryopreserved PBMC. These were thawed and washed before DNA extraction. V was shortened by 4 bases and J by 0 bases, with 7 bases between the two germline ends. Germline V gene sequence: CDR1 MNHEY, CDR2 SMNVEV (reference sequence). CDR3 length: 13 amino acids. The libraries were made with immunoSEQ v3.0 at survey level. Data came from immunoSEQ multiplex PCR; TCRdb stores just in-frame clones and leaves some out. This table has 23,000 or so clones, roughly 82% appearing once. Concerning this clone: Its antigen remains unidentified.

The V and J genes are TRBV27 and TRBJ2-7; D gene ambiguous. Here the sequenced sample was unsorted PBMCs, taken 0.3 years after starting antiretroviral therapy. The receptor comes from a man in his forties or fifties with HIV. CDR3: CASSSGNSYEQYF. The DNA for the CDR3 is TGTGCCAGCAGTTCTGGGAACTCCTACGAGCAGTACTTC.